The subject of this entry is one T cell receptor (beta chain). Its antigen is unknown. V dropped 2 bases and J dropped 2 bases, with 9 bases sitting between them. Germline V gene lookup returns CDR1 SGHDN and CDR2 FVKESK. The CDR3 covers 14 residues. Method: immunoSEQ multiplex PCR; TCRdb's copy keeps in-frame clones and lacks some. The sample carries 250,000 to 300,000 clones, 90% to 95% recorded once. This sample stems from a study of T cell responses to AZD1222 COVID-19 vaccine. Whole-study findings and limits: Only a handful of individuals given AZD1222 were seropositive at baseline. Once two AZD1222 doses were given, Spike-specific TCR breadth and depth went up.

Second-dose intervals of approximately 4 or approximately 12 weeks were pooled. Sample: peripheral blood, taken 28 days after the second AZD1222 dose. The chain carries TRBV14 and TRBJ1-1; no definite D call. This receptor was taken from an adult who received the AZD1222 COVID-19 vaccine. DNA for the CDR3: TGTGCCAGCAGCCAACGTCGAATCAACACTGAAGCTTTCTTT. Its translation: CASSQRRINTEAFF.